The clone carrying this TCR beta chain was seen repeatedly, ten times or more. The data belong to a study of T-cell reconstitution after alpha-beta-depleted transplantation in children. Preparing the TCRbeta library involved the use of unique molecular identifiers. Via MiXCR, TCRdb re-called the PCR reads, giving one row per CDR3 protein. The sample lists approximately 590,000 distinct CDR3 sequences, 10% occurring once. The clonotype was recovered from a human donor who donated a stem cell graft to a child with acute myeloid leukemia. This material consisted of PBMCs from the stem cell graft donor, taken from the stem cell graft.

This chain's CDR3 is CASSYVNKFDTQYF. The CDR3, as DNA: TGTGCCAGCAGCTATGTGAACAAATTTGATACGCAGTATTTT. The V call is TRBV7-8, the J call TRBJ2-3; D gene ambiguous. Germline V lookup: CDR1 SGHVS, CDR2 FQNEAQ. This CDR3 comprises 14 residues. V dropped 4 bases and J dropped 6 bases, with 14 bases sitting between them.